What follows are 5 T cell receptor beta chains derived from one specimen sequenced in a study of a mutant IDH1 vaccine in newly diagnosed glioma. TCRdb's copy holds only in-frame clones and misses some; the assay was immunoSEQ multiplex PCR. The sample shows fewer than 85,000 clones, 80% to 90% of them seen only once. Sample time point: baseline, week 1 (first vaccination visit). The treatment: pre-vaccination baseline after standard-of-care therapy. Sequencing was performed on PBMCs, taken from a glioma patient treated with radiotherapy, temozolomide or both. The receptors were sampled from a man under 40 with glioma.

V gene TRBV19 combines with J gene TRBJ2-7; TRBD1 matches at 9 bases. Germline CDR1 and CDR2: LNHDA and SQIVND (reference sequence). Unmatched junction bases numbered 3, after V lost 3 bases and J lost 0 bases. This CDR3 has 15 amino acids. CDR3 DNA: TGTGCCAGTAGTATTGGGGACAGGGCCTCCTACGAGCAGTACTTC. Translated: CASSIGDRASYEQYF.

V gene TRBV27 combines with J gene TRBJ1-1, with D tentatively TRBD1 (6 bases). CDR1 and CDR2 (germline): MNHEY, SMNVEV (reference sequence). V dropped 2 bases and J dropped 2 bases, with 9 bases sitting between them. CDR3 size: 14 residues. The CDR3, as DNA: TGTGCCAGCAGTTTAGGGGGGCAAAACACTGAAGCTTTCTTT. Amino acids: CASSLGGQNTEAFF.

This clone was seen only once. The J gene is TRBJ2-1, the V gene TRBV4-2; no reliable D call. The V end lost 4 bases, the J end lost 0 bases, and 13 bases lay between the germline ends. The V gene's germline CDR1 is LGHNA and CDR2 YNFKEQ. The CDR3 runs 16 residues. The CDR3 DNA sequence: TGTGCCAGCAGCCTCACAATTTCAAACTCCTACAATGAGCAGTTCTTC. Translated, it gives CASSLTISNSYNEQFF.

The chain carries TRBV11-2 and TRBJ2-7; 7 positions agree with TRBD1. The CDR3 spans 15 residues. The ends lost 5 bases at V and 0 bases at J; junction bases unmatched: 7. CDR1 is SGHAT and CDR2 is FQNNGV in the germline V gene. The CDR3 is CASSTSGTASYEQYF. CDR3 coding DNA: TGTGCCAGCAGCACATCCGGGACAGCCTCCTACGAGCAGTACTTC.

J is TRBJ1-5 and V is TRBV9, with TRBD1 identical over 8 bases. Trimming removed 0 bases from V and 1 base from J; junction bases left unmatched: 6. Germline V gene sequence: CDR1 SGDLS, CDR2 YYNGEE. The CDR3 covers 17 residues. In DNA form, the CDR3 reads TGTGCCAGCAGCGTAGGGATGGACAGGGTCAGCAATCAGCCCCAGCATTTT. This sequence encodes CASSVGMDRVSNQPQHF.